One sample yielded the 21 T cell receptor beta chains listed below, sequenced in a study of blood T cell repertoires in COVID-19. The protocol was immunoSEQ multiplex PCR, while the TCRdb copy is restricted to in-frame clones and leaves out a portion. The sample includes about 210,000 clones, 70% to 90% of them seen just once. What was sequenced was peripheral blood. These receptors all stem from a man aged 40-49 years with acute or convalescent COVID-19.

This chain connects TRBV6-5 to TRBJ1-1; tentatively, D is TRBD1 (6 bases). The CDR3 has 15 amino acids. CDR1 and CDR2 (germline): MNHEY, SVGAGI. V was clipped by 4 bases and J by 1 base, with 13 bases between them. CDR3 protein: CASSFTGPTNTEAFF. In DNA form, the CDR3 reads TGTGCCAGCAGTTTCACAGGGCCCACGAACACTGAAGCTTTCTTT.

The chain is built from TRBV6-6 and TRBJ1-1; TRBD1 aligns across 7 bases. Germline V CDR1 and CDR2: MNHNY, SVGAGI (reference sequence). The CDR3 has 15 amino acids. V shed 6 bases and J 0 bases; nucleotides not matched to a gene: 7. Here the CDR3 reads CASRGQLYLNTEAFF. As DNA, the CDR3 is TGTGCCAGCAGGGGACAGCTATATTTGAACACTGAAGCTTTCTTT.

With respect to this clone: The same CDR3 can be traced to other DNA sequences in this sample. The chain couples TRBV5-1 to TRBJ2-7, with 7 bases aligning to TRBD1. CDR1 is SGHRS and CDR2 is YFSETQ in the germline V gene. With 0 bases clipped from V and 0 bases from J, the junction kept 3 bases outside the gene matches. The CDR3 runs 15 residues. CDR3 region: CASSLGQGFSYEQYF. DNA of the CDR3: TGCGCCAGCAGCTTGGGACAGGGCTTCTCCTACGAGCAGTACTTC.

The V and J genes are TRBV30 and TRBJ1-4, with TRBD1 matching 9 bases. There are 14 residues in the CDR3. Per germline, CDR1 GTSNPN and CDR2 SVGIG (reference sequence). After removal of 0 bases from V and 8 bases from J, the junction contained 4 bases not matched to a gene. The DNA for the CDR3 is TGTGCCTGGAGTGTACAGGGGGCGGGCGAAAAACTGTTTTTT. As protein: CAWSVQGAGEKLFF.

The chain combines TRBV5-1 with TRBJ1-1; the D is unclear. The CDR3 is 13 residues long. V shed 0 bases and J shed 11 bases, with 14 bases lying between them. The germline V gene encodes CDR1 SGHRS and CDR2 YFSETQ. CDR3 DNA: TGCGCCAGCAGCTTGGAACGAGGGTTGGGCGCTTTCTTT. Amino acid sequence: CASSLERGLGAFF.

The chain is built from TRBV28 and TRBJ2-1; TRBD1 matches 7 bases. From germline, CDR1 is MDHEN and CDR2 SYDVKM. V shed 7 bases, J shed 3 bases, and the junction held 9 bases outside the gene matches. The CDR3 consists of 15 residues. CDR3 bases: TGTGCCAGCAACCAAGAGACAGGGTTCTACAATGAGCAGTTCTTC. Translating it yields CASNQETGFYNEQFF.

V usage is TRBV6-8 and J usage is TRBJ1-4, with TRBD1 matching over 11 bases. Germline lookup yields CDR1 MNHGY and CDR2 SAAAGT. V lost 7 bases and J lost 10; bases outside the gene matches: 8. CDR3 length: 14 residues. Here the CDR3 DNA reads TGTGCCAGCACCCTACCCGGACAGGGGGCAAAACTGTTTTTT. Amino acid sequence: CASTLPGQGAKLFF.

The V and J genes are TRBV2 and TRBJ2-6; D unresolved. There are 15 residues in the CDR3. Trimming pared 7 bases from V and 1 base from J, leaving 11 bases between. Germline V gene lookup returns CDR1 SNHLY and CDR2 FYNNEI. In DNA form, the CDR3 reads TGTGCCAGCACGACCCGGGTTTCTGGGGCCAACGTCCTGACTTTC. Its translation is CASTTRVSGANVLTF.

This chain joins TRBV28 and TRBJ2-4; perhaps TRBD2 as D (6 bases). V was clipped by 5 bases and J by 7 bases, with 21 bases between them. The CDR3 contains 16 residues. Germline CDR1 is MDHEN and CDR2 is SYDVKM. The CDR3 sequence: CASSGAEAGRLNIQYF. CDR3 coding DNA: TGTGCCAGCAGTGGGGCCGAGGCGGGACGGTTGAACATTCAGTACTTC.

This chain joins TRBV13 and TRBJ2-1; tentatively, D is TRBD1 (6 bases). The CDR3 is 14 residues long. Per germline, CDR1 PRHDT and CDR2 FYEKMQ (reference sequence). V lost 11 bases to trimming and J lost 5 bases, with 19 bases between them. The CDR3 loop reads CAGSGGRPNNEQFF. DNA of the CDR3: TGTGCCGGATCTGGGGGCAGACCGAACAATGAGCAGTTCTTC.

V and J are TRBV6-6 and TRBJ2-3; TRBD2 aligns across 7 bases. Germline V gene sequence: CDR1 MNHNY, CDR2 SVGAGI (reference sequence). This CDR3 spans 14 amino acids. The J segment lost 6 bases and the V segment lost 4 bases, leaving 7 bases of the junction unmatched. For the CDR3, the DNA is TGTGCCAGCAGTTCCCGACTGGGGGGGGATACGCAGTATTTT. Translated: CASSSRLGGDTQYF.

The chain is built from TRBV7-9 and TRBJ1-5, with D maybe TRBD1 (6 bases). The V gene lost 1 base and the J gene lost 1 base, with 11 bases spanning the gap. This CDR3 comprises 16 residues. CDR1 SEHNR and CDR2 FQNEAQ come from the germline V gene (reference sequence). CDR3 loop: CASSLGSQGSNQPQHF. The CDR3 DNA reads TGTGCCAGCAGCTTAGGTTCGCAGGGGAGCAATCAGCCCCAGCATTTT. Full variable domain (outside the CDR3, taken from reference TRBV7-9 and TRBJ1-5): DTGVSQNPRHKITKRGQNVTFRCDPISEHNRLYWYRQTLGQGPEFLTYFQNEAQLEKSRLLSDRFSAERPKGSFSTLEIQRTEQGDSAMYLCASSLGSQGSNQPQHFGDGTRLSIL.

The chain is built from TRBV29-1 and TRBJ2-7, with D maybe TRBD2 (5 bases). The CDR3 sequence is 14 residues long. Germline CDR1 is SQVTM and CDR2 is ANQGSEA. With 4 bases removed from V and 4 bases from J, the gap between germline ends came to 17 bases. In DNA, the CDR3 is TGCAGCGTTGTGGTCCGCAGCGGACCGTACGAGCAGTACTTC. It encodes CSVVVRSGPYEQYF.

CDR3 nucleotide sequence: TGTGCCAGCAGCCCGACAGTGGCCACCGGGGAGCTGTTTTTT. Translated, it gives CASSPTVATGELFF. The rearrangement uses TRBV7-6 and TRBJ2-2; D perhaps matches TRBD1 (5 bases). V was cut by 5 bases and J by 4 bases, with 11 bases left in between. CDR3 length: 14 amino acids. Germline CDR1 SGHVS, CDR2 FNYEAQ.

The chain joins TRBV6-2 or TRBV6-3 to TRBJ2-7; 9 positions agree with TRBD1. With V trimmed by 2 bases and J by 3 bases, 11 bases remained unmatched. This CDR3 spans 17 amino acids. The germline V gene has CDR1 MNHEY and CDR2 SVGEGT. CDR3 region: CASSYPGGTGTRYEQYF. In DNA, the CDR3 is TGTGCCAGCAGTTACCCCGGCGGGACAGGGACCCGCTACGAGCAGTACTTC.

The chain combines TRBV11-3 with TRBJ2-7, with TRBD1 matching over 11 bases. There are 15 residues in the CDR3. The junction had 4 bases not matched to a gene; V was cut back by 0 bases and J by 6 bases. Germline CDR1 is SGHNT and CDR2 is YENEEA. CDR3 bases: TGTGCCAGCAGCTTAGAAGCCGGGACAGGGGGCGAGCAGTACTTC. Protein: CASSLEAGTGGEQYF.

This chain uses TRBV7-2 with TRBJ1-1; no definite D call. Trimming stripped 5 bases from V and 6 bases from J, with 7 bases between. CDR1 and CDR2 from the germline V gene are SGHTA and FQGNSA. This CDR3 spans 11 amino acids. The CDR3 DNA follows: TGTGCCAGCAGCCACACACCTGAAGCTTTCTTT. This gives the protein CASSHTPEAFF.

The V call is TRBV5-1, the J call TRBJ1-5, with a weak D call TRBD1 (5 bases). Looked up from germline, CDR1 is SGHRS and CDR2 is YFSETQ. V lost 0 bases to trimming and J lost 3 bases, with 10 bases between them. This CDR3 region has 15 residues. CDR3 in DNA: TGCGCCAGCAGCTTGGTGGGGGGGGTCAATCAGCCCCAGCATTTT. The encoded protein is CASSLVGGVNQPQHF.

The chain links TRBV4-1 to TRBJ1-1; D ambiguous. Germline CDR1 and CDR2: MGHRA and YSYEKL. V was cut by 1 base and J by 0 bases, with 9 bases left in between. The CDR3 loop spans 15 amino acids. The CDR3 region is CASSQADFLNTEAFF. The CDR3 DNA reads TGCGCCAGCAGCCAAGCAGATTTTTTGAACACTGAAGCTTTCTTT.

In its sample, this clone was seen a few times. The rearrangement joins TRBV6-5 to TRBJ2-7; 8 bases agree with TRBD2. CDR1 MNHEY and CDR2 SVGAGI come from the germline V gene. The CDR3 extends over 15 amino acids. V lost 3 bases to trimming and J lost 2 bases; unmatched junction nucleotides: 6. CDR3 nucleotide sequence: TGTGCCAGCAGTTATGGGGGCGGGGGGACCTACGAGCAGTACTTC. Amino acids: CASSYGGGGTYEQYF.

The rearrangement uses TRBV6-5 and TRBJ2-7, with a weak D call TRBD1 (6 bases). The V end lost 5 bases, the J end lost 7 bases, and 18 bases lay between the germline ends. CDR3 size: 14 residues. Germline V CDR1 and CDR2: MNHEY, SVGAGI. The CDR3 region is CASSLGTTMWEQYF. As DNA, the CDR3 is TGTGCCAGCAGTCTAGGGACAACCATGTGGGAGCAGTACTTC.